This TCR beta chain was found in a study of T cell repertoires in cytomegalovirus infection. On the study more broadly: From public TCR beta signatures came an indication of both CMV infection and matching HLA type. Study-level points and caveats: Of the TCR beta families, the public ones yielded a cumulative frequency that identified carriers of CMV plus the relevant HLA. Dominating the ex vivo response were HLA-C-restricted CMV-specific TCR beta clonotypes.

From the reads, TCRdb called clonotypes with MiXCR, one entry per CDR3 protein. The sample records nearly 70,000 distinct CDR3 sequences, about 23% being singletons. CDR3 size: 14 residues. Germline values: CDR1 LNHDA, CDR2 SQIVND (reference sequence). Deletions cut 0 bases from V and 11 bases from J, with 11 bases between. With regard to this clonotype: What it binds is unknown.

Sequencing was done on a sample of PBMCs, sequenced either directly or after in vitro stimulation (not recorded which). The TCR comes from a human donor in good health (CMV status not recorded). Some clones in this sample may be carry-over from other donors' samples. The chain has TRBV19 and TRBJ1-6; a weak D match, TRBD1 (6 bases). This CDR3 is CASSIDGQGTPLHF. CDR3 bases: TGTGCCAGTAGTATAGACGGCCAGGGGACACCCCTCCACTTT.